The present entry profiles one T cell receptor beta chain with its context. Mismatch with germline at one junction end may stem from a read error. This PCR relied on a set of 60 Vbeta primers and 13 Jbeta primers. Here immunoSEQ multiplex PCR was the method, and the copy in TCRdb shows in-frame clones only, minus some. The sample table includes roughly 200,000 clones. The data derive from a study of cytomegalovirus exposure and HLA in healthy donors. Germline V gene data show CDR1 as SGHTA and CDR2 as FQGTGA. The CDR3 has 13 residues. The rearrangement uses TRBV7-3 and TRBJ2-1; tentatively, D is TRBD1 (5 bases). The sample comprised PBMCs. The TCR originated in a girl aged 2 to 9 in good health and CMV-seropositive. The CDR3 loop is CASSLRQDNERFF. In nucleotides, the CDR3 is TGTGCCAGCAGCTTAAGGCAGGACAATGAGCGGTTCTTC.